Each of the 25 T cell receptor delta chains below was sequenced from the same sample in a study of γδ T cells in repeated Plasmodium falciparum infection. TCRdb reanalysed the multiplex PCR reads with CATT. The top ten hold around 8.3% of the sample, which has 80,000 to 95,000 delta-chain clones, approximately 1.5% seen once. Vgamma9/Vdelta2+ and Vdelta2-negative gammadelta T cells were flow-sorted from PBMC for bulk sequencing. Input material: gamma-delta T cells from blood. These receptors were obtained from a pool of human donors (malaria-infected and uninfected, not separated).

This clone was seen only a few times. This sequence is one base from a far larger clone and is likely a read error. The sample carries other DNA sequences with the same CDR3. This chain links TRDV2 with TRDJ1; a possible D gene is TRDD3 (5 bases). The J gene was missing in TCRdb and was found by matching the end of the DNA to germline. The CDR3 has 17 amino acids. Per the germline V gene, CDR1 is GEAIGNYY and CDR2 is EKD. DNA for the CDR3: TGTGCCTGTGATCGCCTTGGGGTGGGGTGGGACACCGACAAACTCATCTTT. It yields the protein CACDRLGVGWDTDKLIF.

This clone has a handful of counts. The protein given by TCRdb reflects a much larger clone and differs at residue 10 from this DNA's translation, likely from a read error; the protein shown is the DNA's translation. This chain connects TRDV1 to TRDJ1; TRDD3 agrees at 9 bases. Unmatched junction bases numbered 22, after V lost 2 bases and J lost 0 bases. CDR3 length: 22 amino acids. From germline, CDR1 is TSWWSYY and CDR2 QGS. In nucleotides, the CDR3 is TGTGCTCTTGGGGAATCCGCAAACTTGAGCGGGGGATACCTACGGTACACCGATAAACTCATCTTT. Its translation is CALGESANLSGGYLRYTDKLIF.

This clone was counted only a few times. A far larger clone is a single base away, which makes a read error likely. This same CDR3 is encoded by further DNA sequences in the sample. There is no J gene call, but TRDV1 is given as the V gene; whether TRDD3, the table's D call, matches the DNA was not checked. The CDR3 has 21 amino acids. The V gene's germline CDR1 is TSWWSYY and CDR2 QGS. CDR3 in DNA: TGTGCTCTTGGGGAACTACGTTCCTACTGGGGTGGGGGATTAGGTACCGATAAACTCATCTTC. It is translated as CALGELRSYWGGGLGTDKLIF.

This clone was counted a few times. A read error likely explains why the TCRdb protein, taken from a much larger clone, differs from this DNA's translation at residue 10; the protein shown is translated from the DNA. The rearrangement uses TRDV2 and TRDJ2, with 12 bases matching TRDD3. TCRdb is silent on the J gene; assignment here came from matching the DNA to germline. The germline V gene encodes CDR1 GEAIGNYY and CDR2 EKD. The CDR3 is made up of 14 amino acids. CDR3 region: CACDPLGDTVQLFF. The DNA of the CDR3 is TGTGCCTGTGATCCACTGGGGGATACAGTACAACTCTTCTTT.

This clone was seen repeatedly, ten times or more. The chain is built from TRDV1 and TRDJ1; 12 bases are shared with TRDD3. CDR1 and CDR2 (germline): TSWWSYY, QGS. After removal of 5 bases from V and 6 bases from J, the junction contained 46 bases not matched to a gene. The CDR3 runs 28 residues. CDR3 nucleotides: TGTGCTCTTGGGAACCAACGGACATTACGGGGGCTTACCTATTACTGGGGGATACAAAGAGAGTATACGCATAAACTCATCTTT. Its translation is CALGNQRTLRGLTYYWGIQREYTHKLIF.

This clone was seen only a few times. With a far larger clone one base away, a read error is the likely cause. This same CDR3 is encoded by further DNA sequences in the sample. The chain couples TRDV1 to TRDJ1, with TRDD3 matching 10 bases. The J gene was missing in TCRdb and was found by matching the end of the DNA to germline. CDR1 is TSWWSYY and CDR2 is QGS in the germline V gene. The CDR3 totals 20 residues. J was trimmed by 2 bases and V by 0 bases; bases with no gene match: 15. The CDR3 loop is CALGELGDAYWGIGTDKLIF. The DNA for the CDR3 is TGTGCTCTTGGGGAACTCGGGGATGCGTACTGGGGGATTGGAACCGATAAACTCATCTTT.

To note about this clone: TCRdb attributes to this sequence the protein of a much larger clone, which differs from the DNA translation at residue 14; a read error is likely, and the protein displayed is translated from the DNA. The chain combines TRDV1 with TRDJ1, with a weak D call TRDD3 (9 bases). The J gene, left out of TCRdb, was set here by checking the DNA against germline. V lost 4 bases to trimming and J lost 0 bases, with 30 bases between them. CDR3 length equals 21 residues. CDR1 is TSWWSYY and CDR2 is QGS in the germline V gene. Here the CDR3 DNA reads TGTGCTCTTGGGGGGGCCTTCCTAAGCCGTACTGGGGGAGAGTACACCGATAAACTCATCTTT. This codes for CALGGAFLSRTGGEYTDKLIF.

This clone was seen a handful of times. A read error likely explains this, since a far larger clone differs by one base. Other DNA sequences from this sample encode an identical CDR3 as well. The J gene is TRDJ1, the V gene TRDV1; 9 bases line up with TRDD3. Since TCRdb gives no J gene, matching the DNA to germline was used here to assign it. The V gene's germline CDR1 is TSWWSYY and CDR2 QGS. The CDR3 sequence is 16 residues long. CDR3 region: CALGEFPLGDIYKLIF. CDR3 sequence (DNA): TGTGCTCTCGGGGAATTCCCATTGGGGGATATATATAAACTCATCTTT.

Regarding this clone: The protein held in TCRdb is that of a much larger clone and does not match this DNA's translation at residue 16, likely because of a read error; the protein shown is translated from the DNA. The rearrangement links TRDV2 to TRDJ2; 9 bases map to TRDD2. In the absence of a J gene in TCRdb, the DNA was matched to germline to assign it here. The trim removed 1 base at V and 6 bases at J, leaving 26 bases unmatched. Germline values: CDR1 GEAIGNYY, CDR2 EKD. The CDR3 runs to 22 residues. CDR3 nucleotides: TGTGCCTGTGACACTAAGCGGCCTCCCTTCCTACCGACCTGGGGAGGCGCAGCACAACTCTTCTTT. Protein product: CACDTKRPPFLPTWGGAAQLFF.

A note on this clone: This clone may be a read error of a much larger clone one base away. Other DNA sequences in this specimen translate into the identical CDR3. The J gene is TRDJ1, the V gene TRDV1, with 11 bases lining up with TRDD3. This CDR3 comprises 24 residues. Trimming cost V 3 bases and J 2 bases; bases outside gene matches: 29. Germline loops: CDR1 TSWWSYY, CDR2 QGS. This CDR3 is CALGENENPSLGDSWVCPTDKLIF. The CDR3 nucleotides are TGTGCTCTTGGGGAGAACGAAAATCCCTCACTGGGGGATAGTTGGGTGTGCCCTACCGATAAACTCATCTTT.

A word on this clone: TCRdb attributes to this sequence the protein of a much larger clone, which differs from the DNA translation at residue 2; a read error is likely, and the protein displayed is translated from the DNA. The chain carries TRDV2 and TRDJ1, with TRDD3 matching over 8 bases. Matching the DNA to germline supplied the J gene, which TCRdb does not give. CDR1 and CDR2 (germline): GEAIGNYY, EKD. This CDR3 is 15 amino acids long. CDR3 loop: CSCDTGTGGTDKLIF. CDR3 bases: TGTTCCTGTGACACCGGTACTGGGGGGACCGATAAACTCATCTTT.

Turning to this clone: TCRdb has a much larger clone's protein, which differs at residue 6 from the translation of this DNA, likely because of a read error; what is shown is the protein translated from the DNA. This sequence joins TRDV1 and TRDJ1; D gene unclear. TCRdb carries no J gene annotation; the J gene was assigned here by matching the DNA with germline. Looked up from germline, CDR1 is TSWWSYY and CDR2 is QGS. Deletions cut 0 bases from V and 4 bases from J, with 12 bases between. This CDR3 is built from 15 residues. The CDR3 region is CALGELPGWDDKLIF. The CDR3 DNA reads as TGTGCTCTTGGGGAACTACCGGGGTGGGACGATAAACTCATCTTT.

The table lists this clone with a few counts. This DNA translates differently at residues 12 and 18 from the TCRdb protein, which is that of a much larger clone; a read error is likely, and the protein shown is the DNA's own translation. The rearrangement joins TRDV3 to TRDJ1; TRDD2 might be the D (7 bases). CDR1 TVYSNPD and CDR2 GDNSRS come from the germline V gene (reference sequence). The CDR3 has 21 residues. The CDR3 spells CAFSKFLPIVLVDTITDNLIF. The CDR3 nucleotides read TGTGCCTTTAGTAAATTCCTACCTATCGTACTGGTGGATACTATCACCGATAATCTCATCTTT.

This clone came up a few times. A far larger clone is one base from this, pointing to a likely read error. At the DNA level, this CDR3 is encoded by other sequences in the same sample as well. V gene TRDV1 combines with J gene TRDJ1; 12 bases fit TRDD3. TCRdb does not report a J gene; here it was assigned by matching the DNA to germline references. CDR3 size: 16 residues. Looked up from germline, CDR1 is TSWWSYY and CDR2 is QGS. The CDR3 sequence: CALGGGDGYWGIQLIF. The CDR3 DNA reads TGTGCCCTTGGGGGGGGAGACGGGTACTGGGGGATACAACTCATCTTT.

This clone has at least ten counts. The CDR3: CALGEFGWDRISYTDKLIF. The CDR3 bases are TGTGCTCTTGGGGAATTCGGGTGGGATAGGATATCGTACACCGATAAACTCATCTTT. The rearrangement links TRDV1 to TRDJ1; possibly TRDD3 for D (6 bases). The J gene, missing from TCRdb, was assigned here through DNA to germline matching. The CDR3 has 19 residues. Per germline, CDR1 TSWWSYY and CDR2 QGS. V was shortened by 2 bases and J by 0 bases, with 22 bases between the two germline ends.

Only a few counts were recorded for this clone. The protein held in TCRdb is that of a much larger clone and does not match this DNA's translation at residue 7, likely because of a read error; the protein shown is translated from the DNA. CDR3 DNA sequence: TGTGCCTGTGACATAATTAGGGTGGGAGAGACAGCACAACTCTTCTTT. Amino acids: CACDIIRVGETAQLFF. The chain combines TRDV2 with TRDJ2; no definite D call. The J gene, left out of TCRdb, was set here by checking the DNA against germline. CDR1 is GEAIGNYY, CDR2 EKD, per germline. The ends were cut back, 2 bases at V and 4 bases at J, with 16 bases in the middle. This CDR3 comprises 16 residues.

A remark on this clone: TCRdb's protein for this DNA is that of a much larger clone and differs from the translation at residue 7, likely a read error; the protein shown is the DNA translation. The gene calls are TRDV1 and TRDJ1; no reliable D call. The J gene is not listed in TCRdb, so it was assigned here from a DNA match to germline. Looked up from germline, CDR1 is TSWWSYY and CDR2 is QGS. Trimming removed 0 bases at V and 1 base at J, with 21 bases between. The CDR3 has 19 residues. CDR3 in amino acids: CALGELAGRGSPRTDKLIF. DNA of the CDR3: TGTGCTCTTGGGGAACTAGCCGGGCGGGGTTCCCCACGCACCGATAAACTCATCTTT.

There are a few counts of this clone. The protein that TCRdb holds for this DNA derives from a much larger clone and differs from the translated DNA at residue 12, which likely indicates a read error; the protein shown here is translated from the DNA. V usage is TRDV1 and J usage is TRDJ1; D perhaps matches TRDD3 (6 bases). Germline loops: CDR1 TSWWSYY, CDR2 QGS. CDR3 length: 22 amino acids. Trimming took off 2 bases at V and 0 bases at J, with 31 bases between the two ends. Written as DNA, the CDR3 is TGTGCTCTTGGGGAATGGCTCCCAACCCCTGGGGAATTTAGGGGAGACACCGATAAACTCATCTTT. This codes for CALGEWLPTPGEFRGDTDKLIF.

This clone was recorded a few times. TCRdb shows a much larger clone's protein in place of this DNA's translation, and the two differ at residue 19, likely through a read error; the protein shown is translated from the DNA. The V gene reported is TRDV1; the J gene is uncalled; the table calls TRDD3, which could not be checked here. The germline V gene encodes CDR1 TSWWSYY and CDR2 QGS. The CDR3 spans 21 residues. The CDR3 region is CALGDLDGTGGYVIYTDKHIF. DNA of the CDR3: TGTGCTCTTGGGGATCTGGACGGTACTGGGGGATACGTCATATACACCGATAAACACATCTTT.

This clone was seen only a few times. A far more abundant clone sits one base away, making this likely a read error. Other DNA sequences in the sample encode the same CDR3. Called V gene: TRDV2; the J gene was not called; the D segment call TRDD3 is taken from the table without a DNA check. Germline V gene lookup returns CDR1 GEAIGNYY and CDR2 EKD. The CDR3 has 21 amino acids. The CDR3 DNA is TGTGCCTGTGACAAGTTGATGGGGGATACCAAAACGAACTGGGACACCCGACAGATGTTCTTC. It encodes CACDKLMGDTKTNWDTRQMFF.

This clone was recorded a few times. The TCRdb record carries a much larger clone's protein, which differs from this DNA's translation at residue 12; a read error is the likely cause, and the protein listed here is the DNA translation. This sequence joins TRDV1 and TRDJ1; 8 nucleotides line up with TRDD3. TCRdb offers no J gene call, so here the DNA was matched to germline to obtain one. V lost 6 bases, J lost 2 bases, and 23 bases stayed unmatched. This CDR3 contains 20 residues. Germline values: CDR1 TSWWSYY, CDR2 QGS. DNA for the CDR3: TGTGCTCTTGGTTCTTCCTTCCGAACTGGGGGTTCCGGACTAACCGATAAACTCATCTTT. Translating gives CALGSSFRTGGSGLTDKLIF.

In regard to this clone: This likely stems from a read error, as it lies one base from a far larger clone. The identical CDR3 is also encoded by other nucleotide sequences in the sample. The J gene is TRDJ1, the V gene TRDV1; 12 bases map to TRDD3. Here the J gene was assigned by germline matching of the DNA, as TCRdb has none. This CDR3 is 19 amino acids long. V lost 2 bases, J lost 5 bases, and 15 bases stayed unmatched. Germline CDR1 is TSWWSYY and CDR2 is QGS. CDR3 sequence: CALGEYTTYWGIPTDKLIF. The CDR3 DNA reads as TGTGCTCTTGGGGAATATACTACGTACTGGGGGATACCCACTGATAAACTCATCTTT.

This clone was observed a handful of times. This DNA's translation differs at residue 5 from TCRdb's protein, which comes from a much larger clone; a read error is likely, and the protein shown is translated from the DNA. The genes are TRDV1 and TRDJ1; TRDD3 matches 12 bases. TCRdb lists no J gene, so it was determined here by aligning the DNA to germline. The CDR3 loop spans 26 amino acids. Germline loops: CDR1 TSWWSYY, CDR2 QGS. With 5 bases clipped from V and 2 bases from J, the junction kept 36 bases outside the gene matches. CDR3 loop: CALGSNPPSYLIWGIRENGETDKLIF. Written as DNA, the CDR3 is TGTGCTCTTGGGAGCAACCCGCCTTCCTACCTAATCTGGGGGATACGCGAGAATGGGGAAACCGATAAACTCATCTTT.

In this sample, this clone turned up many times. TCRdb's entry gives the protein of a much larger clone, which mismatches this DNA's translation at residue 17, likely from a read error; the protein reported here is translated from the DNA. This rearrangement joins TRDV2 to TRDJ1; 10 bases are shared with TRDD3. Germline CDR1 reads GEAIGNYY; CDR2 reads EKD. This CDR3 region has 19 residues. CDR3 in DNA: TGTGCCTGTGACTCAATGCCCGGTACTGGGGGATCCAACACCGATAAACCCATCTTT. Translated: CACDSMPGTGGSNTDKPIF.

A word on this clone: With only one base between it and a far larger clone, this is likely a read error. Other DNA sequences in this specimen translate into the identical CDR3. Here the CDR3 reads CASLFPYLEYWGIRPYTDKLIF. The DNA of the CDR3 is TGTGCCTCCCTCTTCCCATACCTAGAGTACTGGGGAATACGCCCGTACACCGATAAACTCATCTTT. The V and J genes are TRDV3 and TRDJ1, with 7 bases identical to TRDD3. Trimming took 4 bases from V and 0 from J; bases not matched to a gene: 32. This CDR3 is 22 amino acids long. Germline V CDR1 and CDR2: TVYSNPD, GDNSRS (reference sequence).